The 10 T cell receptor beta chains presented below share a single source sample, sequenced in a study of vaccination effects on CD4 cells after COVID-19. Some clones are missing from TCRdb's copy, which holds only in-frame ones; the method was immunoSEQ multiplex PCR. The sample consists of about 28,000 clones, over 55% of them appearing once. Subsequent to a culture period of under twelve days, CD4+ T cells were isolated. These receptors have no known antigen. Specimen: CD4+ T cells from PBMCs cultured without peptide, collected before COVID-19 vaccination. These TCRs come from a human donor who received a COVID-19 vaccine.

The chain employs TRBV28 and TRBJ1-2, with TRBD1 matching 11 bases. The V segment lost 4 bases and the J segment 8 bases; nucleotides outside the gene matches: 6. Germline-derived CDR1 and CDR2 are MDHEN and SYDVKM. The CDR3 is 14 amino acids. DNA for the CDR3: TGTGCCAGCAGTTCTGGACAGGGGGCGAAAGGCTACACCTTC. Amino acids: CASSSGQGAKGYTF.

The V gene is TRBV2, the J gene TRBJ1-2; possible D gene TRBD1, 5 bases. Trimming shortened V by 5 bases and J by 2 bases, and 15 bases separated the two germline ends. CDR1 is SNHLY and CDR2 is FYNNEI in the germline V gene. The CDR3 has 15 residues. CDR3 sequence (DNA): TGTGCCAGCAGTCGGCAGGGAGATCCCAACTATGGCTACACCTTC. It codes for CASSRQGDPNYGYTF.

In its sample, this clone ranks as medium-sized. The chain recombines TRBV19 with TRBJ1-3; 7 positions agree with TRBD1. With V trimmed by 5 bases and J by 4 bases, 5 bases remained unmatched. Germline loops: CDR1 LNHDA, CDR2 SQIVND (reference sequence). The CDR3 is 14 residues long. As DNA, the CDR3 is TGTGCCAGTAGTCACCGGGACAGAGGAAACACCATATATTTT. Residues: CASSHRDRGNTIYF.

The DNA for the CDR3 is TGTGCCAGCAGTGACCAATTTCGCTCCTACGAGCAGTACTTC. Translated: CASSDQFRSYEQYF. The chain carries TRBV6-1 and TRBJ2-7; D ambiguous. V was cut by 3 bases and J by 0 bases, with 9 bases left in between. CDR1 and CDR2 from the germline V gene are MNHNS and SASEGT. This CDR3 has 14 residues.

The chain is built from TRBV10-2 and TRBJ2-5, with 7 bases fitting TRBD2. The CDR3 is 16 residues long. Losses at the gene ends were 3 bases for V and 7 bases for J; bases not matched to a gene: 14. Looked up from germline, CDR1 is WSHSY and CDR2 is SAAADI. The CDR3 bases are TGCGCCAGCAGTGATGGGAGGGAGGGCCGTTCGGGGACCCAGTACTTC. Translation gives CASSDGREGRSGTQYF.

In this sample, this clone turned up a few times. CDR3 amino acids: CASSLLPGLNQPQHF. The CDR3 nucleotides read TGCGCCAGCAGCTTACTACCGGGCCTTAATCAGCCCCAGCATTTT. V and J are TRBV5-1 and TRBJ1-5; D is unresolved. The CDR3 extends over 15 amino acids. Per the germline V gene, CDR1 is SGHRS and CDR2 is YFSETQ. Trimming pared 2 bases from V and 4 bases from J, leaving 13 bases between.

The chain joins TRBV7-2 to TRBJ2-5; D remains ambiguous. Germline lookup yields CDR1 SGHTA and CDR2 FQGNSA. CDR3 length: 13 amino acids. V dropped 3 bases and J dropped 3 bases, with 8 bases sitting between them. The CDR3 nucleotides are TGTGCCAGCAGCTTCCAGGTAAAAGAGACCCAGTACTTC. Translating it yields CASSFQVKETQYF.

The rearrangement uses TRBV29-1 and TRBJ2-7, with TRBD2 matching 7 bases. CDR1 and CDR2 (germline): SQVTM, ANQGSEA. The CDR3 consists of 12 residues. V was pared by 4 bases and J by 3 bases, with 3 bases of the junction left unmatched. CDR3 region: CSVGERDYEQYF. DNA for the CDR3: TGCAGCGTTGGGGAGCGGGACTACGAGCAGTACTTC.

This sequence joins TRBV7-2 and TRBJ2-1, with D possibly TRBD1 on 6 matching bases. Germline values: CDR1 SGHTA, CDR2 FQGNSA. This CDR3 is 16 amino acids long. V was trimmed by 5 bases and J by 0 bases, leaving 14 bases between them. Here the CDR3 DNA reads TGTGCCAGCAGCGATATAGGACAGAGCTCCTACAATGAGCAGTTCTTC. Encoded protein: CASSDIGQSSYNEQFF.

The V call is TRBV4-1, the J call TRBJ2-7; 7 nucleotides line up with TRBD2. In germline, CDR1 is MGHRA, CDR2 YSYEKL. Germline trimming cut 2 bases from V and 4 bases from J; bases unmatched to any gene: 20. CDR3 size: 19 residues. The CDR3 loop reads CASSQSKINKRDHLYEQYF. The CDR3 region has the DNA TGCGCCAGCAGCCAAAGTAAAATTAATAAGCGGGATCACCTATACGAGCAGTACTTC.